One and the same sample provided the 27 T cell receptor beta chains below, sequenced in a study of shared clonotypes between healthy human individuals. Using immunoSEQ multiplex PCR, the repertoire was profiled, and TCRdb retains in-frame clones only, with some absent. The sample has about 1.5 million clones, 95% to 99% seen once. The material sequenced was naive CD4+ T cells sorted from blood. Subset: CD45RA+ positively selected. These receptors were taken from a man aged 25 to 40 in good health.

The chain links TRBV19 to TRBJ2-5, with unresolved D. Germline V lookup: CDR1 LNHDA, CDR2 SQIVND (reference sequence). V lost 4 bases to trimming and J lost 1 base, with 4 bases between them. CDR3 size: 12 residues. The CDR3 DNA sequence: TGTGCCAGTAGTAGTAGCCAAGAGACCCAGTACTTC. Its translation: CASSSSQETQYF.

The chain carries TRBV21-1 and TRBJ2-7. TRBV21-1 has pseudogene status. CDR3 size: 18 residues. CDR3 sequence: CASSKEGGWHLERGEQYF. As DNA, the CDR3 is TGTGCCAGCAGCAAAGAAGGAGGTTGGCATCTTGAGAGGGGCGAGCAGTACTTC.

V is TRBV21-1 and J is TRBJ1-5. TRBV21-1 is listed as a pseudogene. This CDR3 is built from 16 residues. This CDR3 reads CASSSIRGLSNQPQHF. The DNA of the CDR3 is TGTGCCAGCAGCTCGATACGGGGACTTAGCAATCAGCCCCAGCATTTT.

The V gene is TRBV5-6, the J gene TRBJ2-3; a possible D gene is TRBD1 (6 bases). Germline-derived CDR1 and CDR2 are SGHDT and YYEEEE. The CDR3 has 16 amino acids. Deletions cut 4 bases from V and 3 bases from J, with 18 bases between. CDR3 nucleotides: TGTGCCAGCAGCACCCTAGTACAGGGTACGACAGATACGCAGTATTTT. It translates to CASSTLVQGTTDTQYF.

This chain links TRBV7-9 with TRBJ2-2; perhaps TRBD2 as D (6 bases). Germline CDR1 and CDR2: SEHNR and FQNEAQ (reference sequence). Trimming shortened V by 8 bases and J by 1 base, and 11 bases separated the two germline ends. The CDR3 has 14 amino acids. CDR3 protein: CASDLGGNTGELFF. The CDR3 DNA reads TGTGCCAGCGATTTGGGAGGGAACACCGGGGAGCTGTTTTTT.

Note on this clone: Germline and junction disagree at one end, which may indicate a read error. J is TRBJ2-1 and V is TRBV2, with D unresolved. CDR1 and CDR2 (germline): SNHLY, FYNNEI. This CDR3 has 12 residues. This chain's CDR3 is CAQRLGQSEQFF. The CDR3 region has the DNA TGCGCACAGCGACTGGGCCAAAGTGAGCAGTTCTTC.

This chain connects TRBV7-2 to TRBJ2-1; D uncertain. This CDR3 comprises 13 residues. Trimming shortened V by 1 base and J by 9 bases, and 10 bases separated the two germline ends. Per the germline V gene, CDR1 is SGHTA and CDR2 is FQGNSA. The CDR3 here is CASSLEASTEQFF. CDR3 bases: TGTGCCAGCAGCTTAGAGGCCAGTACTGAGCAGTTCTTC. Using reference TRBV7-2 and TRBJ2-1 for the parts outside the CDR3, the full variable domain is GAGVSQSPSNKVTEKGKDVELRCDPISGHTALYWYRQSLGQGLEFLIYFQGNSAPDKSGLPSDRFSAERTGGSVSTLTIQRTQQEDSAVYLCASSLEASTEQFFGPGTRLTVL.

The gene calls are TRBV7-2 and TRBJ2-3; TRBD1 matches 10 bases. This CDR3 is 15 amino acids long. V trimming: 5 bases; J trimming: 2 bases; junction bases outside the gene matches: 4. Germline CDR1 and CDR2: SGHTA and FQGNSA. The CDR3 sequence: CASSRQGANTDTQYF. The CDR3 DNA follows: TGTGCCAGCAGCAGACAGGGGGCAAACACAGATACGCAGTATTTT.

The chain carries TRBV5-4 and TRBJ2-2, with D unresolved. Germline-derived CDR1 and CDR2 are SGHNT and YYREEE (reference sequence). This CDR3 has 16 residues. The ends were cut back, 0 bases at V and 1 base at J, with 10 bases in the middle. The DNA for the CDR3 is TGTGCCAGCAGCTTGGGTTTGGCCATGAACACCGGGGAGCTGTTTTTT. Its translation is CASSLGLAMNTGELFF.

The chain combines TRBV28 with TRBJ2-7; a weak D match, TRBD2 (6 bases). CDR1 and CDR2 (germline): MDHEN, SYDVKM. Trimming removed 5 bases from V and 0 bases from J, with 14 bases in between. The CDR3 spans 15 residues. The CDR3 nucleotides read TGTGCCAGCAGTGAGCCGGGACTGAGCTCCTACGAGCAGTACTTC. This sequence encodes CASSEPGLSSYEQYF.

The chain carries TRBV11-2 and TRBJ2-7, with D unresolved. Between the trimmed V and J ends, which lost 5 bases and 2 bases, there was a span of 25 bases. The CDR3 spans 18 residues. Germline-derived CDR1 and CDR2 are SGHAT and FQNNGV. The CDR3 DNA reads as TGTGCCAGCAGCCCCCAACCAAGCGACCGCCTTCCGACCTACGAGCAGTACTTC. Amino acid sequence: CASSPQPSDRLPTYEQYF.

V usage is TRBV27 and J usage is TRBJ2-6; no reliable D call. CDR3 size: 14 residues. From germline, CDR1 is MNHEY and CDR2 SMNVEV (reference sequence). Trimming removed 8 bases from V and 0 bases from J, with 8 bases in between. In nucleotides, the CDR3 is TGTGCCAGCTGTCGGTACTCTGGGGCCAACGTCCTGACTTTC. Translated: CASCRYSGANVLTF.

The chain links TRBV7-7 to TRBJ2-1; D gene ambiguous. The V gene's germline CDR1 is SSHAT and CDR2 FNYEAQ (reference sequence). V lost 4 bases and J lost 6, with 13 bases in between. The CDR3 has 14 amino acids. CDR3 coding DNA: TGTGCCAGCAGCTCCAGCCGGCAGGCCAATGAGCAGTTCTTC. Its protein product is CASSSSRQANEQFF.

This clone has only one observation. This sequence joins TRBV6-5 and TRBJ1-5; D is uncertain. Germline CDR1 reads MNHEY; CDR2 reads SVGAGI. This CDR3 has 14 amino acids. V lost 6 bases and J lost 4, with 13 bases in between. In nucleotides, the CDR3 is TGTGCCAGCAGACGAGGGCCGACGAATCAGCCCCAGCATTTT. Translating it yields CASRRGPTNQPQHF.

V is TRBV6-1 and J is TRBJ2-1; no reliable D call. Germline V gives CDR1 MNHNS, CDR2 SASEGT. CDR3 length: 13 amino acids. Deletions cut 7 bases from V and 0 bases from J, with 7 bases between. CDR3 sequence: CASNGPSYNEQFF. The CDR3, as DNA: TGTGCCAGCAACGGCCCCTCCTACAATGAGCAGTTCTTC.

This rearrangement joins TRBV28 to TRBJ2-7; 8 bases are a match to TRBD2. Germline V CDR1 and CDR2: MDHEN, SYDVKM. There are 13 residues in the CDR3. The DNA of the CDR3 is TGTGCAACGGGAGGGATAGAGAAGTACGAGCAGTACTTC. This translates into CATGGIEKYEQYF.

The V call is TRBV28, the J call TRBJ1-2; D not resolved. The CDR3 loop spans 15 amino acids. V was shortened by 7 bases and J by 4 bases, with 19 bases between the two germline ends. From germline, CDR1 is MDHEN and CDR2 SYDVKM. CDR3 residues: CASNIGPAFIYGYTF. CDR3 nucleotides: TGTGCCAGCAACATCGGACCCGCTTTTATCTATGGCTACACCTTC.

This clone was seen just once. This chain links TRBV6-5 with TRBJ1-4, with 10 bases identical to TRBD1. Trimming removed 5 bases from V and 5 bases from J; junction bases left unmatched: 5. This CDR3 contains 15 residues. Germline loops: CDR1 MNHEY, CDR2 SVGAGI. The CDR3 loop reads CASSRQGARNEKLFF. CDR3 DNA sequence: TGTGCCAGCAGTCGACAGGGGGCGCGGAATGAAAAACTGTTTTTT.

This sequence joins TRBV28 and TRBJ2-1; no definite D call. CDR3 size: 15 residues. CDR1 and CDR2 from the germline V gene are MDHEN and SYDVKM. V was cut by 6 bases and J by 12 bases, with 24 bases left in between. The CDR3 loop reads CASRPGPGEKNRQFF. In DNA, the CDR3 is TGTGCCAGCAGACCCGGACCAGGAGAAAAAAACCGGCAGTTCTTC.

The chain recombines TRBV25-1 with TRBJ2-7; the D call may be TRBD1 or TRBD2 (5 bases each). Between the trimmed V and J ends, which lost 6 bases and 6 bases, there was a span of 9 bases. The CDR3 has 11 residues. The germline CDR1 and CDR2 sequences are MGHDK and SYGVNS. In DNA, the CDR3 is TGTGCCAGCAGGAGGGGTAGCGAGCAGTACTTC. This encodes CASRRGSEQYF.

This clone occurred once. The chain employs TRBV12-5 and TRBJ2-2; 8 nucleotides align to TRBD1. Germline lookup yields CDR1 LGHNT and CDR2 FRNRAP. The CDR3 extends over 13 amino acids. The CDR3, as DNA: TGTGCAAGCGGACAGGGGAACACCGGGGAGCTGTTTTTT. Translating it yields CASGQGNTGELFF.

V usage is TRBV4-1 and J usage is TRBJ2-3; 7 nucleotides align to TRBD2. The ends lost 0 bases at V and 2 bases at J; junction bases unmatched: 5. The length of the CDR3 is 16 residues. Germline CDR1 MGHRA, CDR2 YSYEKL. The CDR3 is CASSQDGGRVTDTQYF. In nucleotides, the CDR3 is TGCGCCAGCAGCCAAGACGGGGGGAGAGTCACAGATACGCAGTATTTT.

The V call is TRBV5-1, the J call TRBJ2-7; D remains ambiguous. Germline V gene lookup returns CDR1 SGHRS and CDR2 YFSETQ. V was clipped by 0 bases and J by 2 bases, with 24 bases between them. The length of the CDR3 is 19 residues. CDR3 in DNA: TGCGCCAGCAGCTTGGCCGGAGCATCTCAAAATTTCGACGCCTACGAGCAGTACTTC. This sequence encodes CASSLAGASQNFDAYEQYF. The full variable domain, rest sourced from reference TRBV5-1 and TRBJ2-7, is KAGVTQTPRYLIKTRGQQVTLSCSPISGHRSVSWYQQTPGQGLQFLFEYFSETQRNKGNFPGRFSGRQFSNSRSEMNVSTLELGDSALYLCASSLAGASQNFDAYEQYFGPGTRLTVT.

The V and J genes are TRBV5-4 and TRBJ2-1; the D call may be TRBD1 or TRBD2 (6 bases each). This CDR3 has 15 residues. Between the trimmed V and J ends, which lost 1 base and 5 bases, there was a span of 13 bases. The germline V gene has CDR1 SGHNT and CDR2 YYREEE (reference sequence). CDR3 loop: CASSLLRRDNNEQFF. The CDR3 nucleotides read TGTGCCAGCAGCTTGCTAAGGAGGGACAACAATGAGCAGTTCTTC.

V gene TRBV7-2 combines with J gene TRBJ2-1; D is unclear. This CDR3 contains 14 residues. Trimming removed 5 bases from V and 9 bases from J, with 17 bases in between. Germline CDR1 is SGHTA and CDR2 is FQGNSA. The CDR3 coding sequence is TGTGCCAGCAGCCAGTCCCTTCCCCCCGGTGAGCAGTTCTTC. Residues: CASSQSLPPGEQFF.

This sequence joins TRBV19 and TRBJ1-5; D not resolved. With 2 bases removed from V and 0 bases from J, the gap between germline ends came to 5 bases. The CDR3 runs 14 residues. Germline assignment: CDR1 LNHDA and CDR2 SQIVND (reference sequence). CDR3 bases: TGTGCCAGTAGTATAAAACGTAGCAATCAGCCCCAGCATTTT. Its translation: CASSIKRSNQPQHF.

This clone was seen only a few times. V gene TRBV9 combines with J gene TRBJ2-2, with a possible D match to TRBD2 (6 bases). This CDR3 has 14 amino acids. Germline loops: CDR1 SGDLS, CDR2 YYNGEE. V was cut by 0 bases and J by 11 bases, with 14 bases left in between. The DNA of the CDR3 is TGTGCCAGCAGCGTAGTTGGGGGAGGTAGAGAGCTGTTTTTT. This codes for CASSVVGGGRELFF.